This entry describes one TCR beta chain. The data were taken from a study of blood T cell repertoires in COVID-19. With 4 bases removed from V and 5 bases from J, the gap between germline ends came to 8 bases. This CDR3 has 12 amino acids. CDR1 is MNHEY and CDR2 is SVGAGI in the germline V gene. Sequencing used immunoSEQ multiplex PCR; TCRdb keeps in-frame clones, though not all of them. The table has under 250,000 clones, roughly 88% seen once. This sequence originates from a man older than 75 with acute or convalescent COVID-19. Sequenced input: peripheral blood. The V and J genes are TRBV6-5 and TRBJ1-2, with a possible D match to TRBD1 (6 bases). The CDR3 nucleotides read TGTGCCAGCAGTTCAACAGGGTATGGCTACACCTTC. It encodes CASSSTGYGYTF.